This entry is about one T cell receptor (beta chain). The junction and the germline gene differ at one end; a read error may be behind it. The PCR contained 60 Vbeta and 13 Jbeta primers. Per the study methods: Among the unique TCR beta chains that a later analysis counted, about 85 million in all, roughly 11 million were shared. Measured with immunoSEQ multiplex PCR; TCRdb has only the in-frame clones, and not every one. V and J calls and clone size are copied from that table; D and trimming were computed from the DNA. In the table there are some 140,000 clones, around four fifths of which are singletons. The sample comes from a study of cytomegalovirus exposure and HLA in healthy donors. This CDR3 has 12 amino acids. Germline V gives CDR1 MNHEY, CDR2 SVGAGI.

V is TRBV6-5 and J is TRBJ2-1; D gene ambiguous. Sequenced sample: PBMCs. This TCR came from a man aged 25 to 40 in good health. CDR3 amino acids: CASSPSDNEQFF. For the CDR3, the DNA is TGTGCCAGCAGTCCCTCCGACAATGAGCAGTTCTTC.